The 8 T cell receptor beta chains below come from one sample, sequenced in a study of sequential checkpoint blockade in melanoma. As for treatment: randomized to nivolumab then ipilimumab (arm A) or the reverse (arm B). The method was immunoSEQ multiplex PCR; TCRdb's version includes in-frame clones alone and lacks a portion of them. Of about 13,000 clones listed, around 77% are singletons. The material sequenced was CD8+ T cells sorted from blood (inferred from file names), taken from a patient given nivolumab and ipilimumab in sequence. The source is a human patient with melanoma. Some clones in this sample may be carry-over from other donors' samples.

The rearrangement uses TRBV4-3 and TRBJ1-1; 7 positions agree with TRBD1. The CDR3 consists of 16 residues. The V gene's germline CDR1 is LGHNA and CDR2 YSLEER. Unmatched junction bases numbered 11, after V lost 0 bases and J lost 7 bases. Here the CDR3 DNA reads TGCGCCAGCAGCCAAGAGCCGGCAGGGGGGTACCATGAAGCTTTCTTT. Residues: CASSQEPAGGYHEAFF.

This sequence joins TRBV7-3 and TRBJ2-2, with 7 bases lining up with TRBD1. The V gene's germline CDR1 is SGHTA and CDR2 FQGTGA. This CDR3 region has 13 residues. The J segment lost 6 bases and the V segment lost 5 bases, leaving 3 bases of the junction unmatched. CDR3 residues: CASSPTGPGELFF. The CDR3 region has the DNA TGTGCCAGCAGCCCGACAGGGCCCGGGGAGCTGTTTTTT.

The chain is built from TRBV2 and TRBJ2-2, with D perhaps matching TRBD2 (6 bases). From germline, CDR1 is SNHLY and CDR2 FYNNEI. Trimming shortened V by 2 bases and J by 6 bases, and 19 bases separated the two germline ends. The CDR3 consists of 17 residues. CDR3 nucleotides: TGTGCCAGCAGTGAAAGGGTTCCGGGGGAGATGTCCGGGGAGCTGTTTTTT. Amino acids: CASSERVPGEMSGELFF.

The chain carries TRBV6-4 and TRBJ2-3; D is unresolved. The V end was cut by 3 bases, the J end by 1 base, with 11 bases between. Germline V gene sequence: CDR1 MRHNA, CDR2 SNTAGT. CDR3 size: 15 residues. DNA of the CDR3: TGTGCCAGCAGTGAGGGTTCGAGCGGCACAGATACGCAGTATTTT. Amino acids: CASSEGSSGTDTQYF.

The chain employs TRBV7-2 and TRBJ2-3, with 8 bases matching TRBD2. Germline assignment: CDR1 SGHTA and CDR2 FQGNSA. J lost 2 bases, V lost 5 bases, and 3 bases had no gene match. The CDR3 sequence is 14 residues long. The CDR3 is CASSRAGATDTQYF. In DNA form, the CDR3 reads TGTGCCAGCAGCCGAGCGGGGGCCACAGATACGCAGTATTTT.

This chain uses TRBV30 with TRBJ2-1, with 9 positions matching TRBD2. Unmatched junction bases numbered 8, after V lost 3 bases and J lost 8 bases. This CDR3 contains 14 residues. CDR1 GTSNPN and CDR2 SVGIG come from the germline V gene (reference sequence). In DNA, the CDR3 is TGTGCCTGGAGGACTAGCGGTTATCGGGATGAGCAGTTCTTC. Amino acids: CAWRTSGYRDEQFF.

This clone is judged medium-sized. The chain combines TRBV27 with TRBJ2-7, with 9 bases aligning to TRBD1. This CDR3 has 14 residues. The germline V gene encodes CDR1 MNHEY and CDR2 SMNVEV (reference sequence). J was trimmed by 5 bases and V by 5 bases; bases with no gene match: 7. CDR3 sequence (DNA): TGTGCCAGCAGTATACAGGGGGCAAATAACGAGCAGTACTTC. Protein sequence: CASSIQGANNEQYF.

The gene calls are TRBV7-8 and TRBJ2-2; 8 positions match TRBD2. V was clipped by 2 bases and J by 5 bases; unmatched bases: 10. The germline V gene encodes CDR1 SGHVS and CDR2 FQNEAQ. The length of the CDR3 is 17 residues. CDR3 coding DNA: TGTGCCAGCAGCTTACGGTATAGCGGGGAAAGAACCGGGGAGCTGTTTTTT. It specifies CASSLRYSGERTGELFF. Supplemented by reference TRBV7-8 and TRBJ2-2, the full variable domain reads GAGVSQSPRYKVAKRGQDVALRCDPISGHVSLFWYQQALGQGPEFLTYFQNEAQLDKSGLPSDRFFAERPEGSVSTLKIQRTQQEDSAVYLCASSLRYSGERTGELFFGEGSRLTVL.